Below are 29 T cell receptor beta chains sequenced from a single sample in a study of human T cells and chemical hapten exposure. MiXCR, applied by TCRdb to the RACE reads, yields one record per CDR3 protein. The table includes roughly 130,000 distinct CDR3 sequences, roughly 9% detected once. Specified time point: healthy volunteer bleed at 2 weeks. Total RNA was isolated from whole blood that had not been fractionated. Sequencing input: whole blood. The source is a male donor in good health. Some clones in this sample may be carry-over from other donors' samples.

This clonotype was observed at least ten times. V and J are TRBV6-5 and TRBJ1-3, with no clear D. Trimming shortened V by 2 bases and J by 3 bases, and 17 bases separated the two germline ends. CDR3 size: 17 residues. Germline-derived CDR1 and CDR2 are MNHEY and SVGAGI. This CDR3 is CASSYAYRLGNGNTIYF. In DNA form, the CDR3 reads TGTGCCAGCAGTTACGCTTACCGTCTGGGTAATGGAAACACCATATATTTT.

The J gene is TRBJ2-7, the V gene TRBV9; D not certain. V shed 0 bases and J shed 6 bases, with 7 bases lying between them. The CDR3 sequence is 12 residues long. Per the germline V gene, CDR1 is SGDLS and CDR2 is YYNGEE. The CDR3 DNA reads as TGTGCCAGCAGCGTAGACGACACCGAGCAGTACTTC. Translating it yields CASSVDDTEQYF. Full variable domain (outside the CDR3, taken from reference TRBV9 and TRBJ2-7): DSGVTQTPKHLITATGQRVTLRCSPRSGDLSVYWYQQSLDQGLQFLIQYYNGEERAKGNILERFSAQQFPDLHSELNLSSLELGDSALYFCASSVDDTEQYFGPGTRLTVT.

The genes are TRBV6-5 and TRBJ1-4, with D tentatively TRBD1 (6 bases). Germline V CDR1 and CDR2: MNHEY, SVGAGI. V was cut by 6 bases and J by 10 bases, with 12 bases left in between. CDR3 length: 12 residues. The CDR3 spells CASSRGWGKLFF. The CDR3, as DNA: TGTGCCAGCAGCAGGGGTTGGGGAAAACTGTTTTTT.

This clonotype has just a few counts. This rearrangement joins TRBV4-3 to TRBJ2-1; tentative D call: TRBD2 (7 bases). The germline gives CDR1 LGHNA, CDR2 YSLEER. Trimming removed 0 bases from V and 0 bases from J, with 12 bases in between. The CDR3 covers 17 residues. CDR3 region: CASSQDQGGGSYNEQFF. CDR3 coding DNA: TGCGCCAGCAGCCAAGATCAGGGAGGGGGCTCCTACAATGAGCAGTTCTTC.

The J gene is TRBJ1-1, the V gene TRBV29-1, with 8 bases fitting TRBD1. Unmatched junction bases numbered 8, after V lost 7 bases and J lost 4 bases. The germline V gene has CDR1 SQVTM and CDR2 ANQGSEA. This CDR3 has 13 residues. For the CDR3, the DNA is TGCAGCGCCCGGACAGGGACGGTCACTGAAGCTTTCTTT. This gives the protein CSARTGTVTEAFF.

This chain joins TRBV6-2 or TRBV6-3 and TRBJ2-1; D is ambiguous. CDR3 length: 15 amino acids. V was shortened by 0 bases and J by 0 bases, with 6 bases between the two germline ends. Germline V gene lookup returns CDR1 MNHEY and CDR2 SVGEGT. Written as DNA, the CDR3 is TGTGCCAGCAGTTACTCGGCGTACTCCTACAATGAGCAGTTCTTC. Translating gives CASSYSAYSYNEQFF.

This clonotype was detected a few times. The rearrangement uses TRBV6-5 and TRBJ2-1, with TRBD2 matching over 7 bases. The CDR3 is 15 amino acids. V shed 7 bases and J 7 bases; nucleotides not matched to a gene: 13. Germline V gives CDR1 MNHEY, CDR2 SVGAGI. The CDR3 bases are TGTGCCAGCAAAACCATCCCGGGGAGGGAGAATGAGCAGTTCTTC. This codes for CASKTIPGRENEQFF.

In its sample, this clonotype was seen many times. The chain is built from TRBV12-3 or TRBV12-4 and TRBJ2-2; D assignment may be TRBD1 or TRBD2 (5 bases each). V shed 3 bases and J shed 4 bases, with 18 bases lying between them. The CDR3 is made up of 17 amino acids. In nucleotides, the CDR3 is TGTGCCAGCAGTTTCCCGGGGCGAGCGGAGATCACCGGGGAGCTGTTTTTT. As protein: CASSFPGRAEITGELFF.

At least ten counts were recorded for this clonotype. This rearrangement joins TRBV27 to TRBJ2-3; maybe TRBD1 (8 bases). The CDR3 is 14 residues long. V was shortened by 7 bases and J by 2 bases, with 13 bases between the two germline ends. Per germline, CDR1 MNHEY and CDR2 SMNVEV (reference sequence). The CDR3 DNA reads TGTGCCAGCAACAGGGGGGGCGTCACAGATACGCAGTATTTT. As protein: CASNRGGVTDTQYF.

This clonotype was seen only a few times. V usage is TRBV2 and J usage is TRBJ1-4, with 8 bases fitting TRBD1. Germline values: CDR1 SNHLY, CDR2 FYNNEI. The CDR3 is 13 amino acids. V gave up 11 bases and J gave up 3 bases; unmatched junction bases: 5. CDR3 residues: CAGRGQANEKLFF. The CDR3 DNA is TGTGCCGGAAGGGGACAGGCTAATGAAAAACTGTTTTTT.

The gene calls are TRBV6-2 or TRBV6-3 and TRBJ1-5, with a weak D call TRBD1 (5 bases). The germline V and J ends were trimmed by 2 bases and 2 bases, with 7 bases remaining between them. The CDR3 contains 14 residues. The germline gives CDR1 MNHEY, CDR2 SVGEGT. The CDR3 coding sequence is TGTGCCAGCAGTTACCTGGGGGGCAATCAGCCCCAGCATTTT. This encodes CASSYLGGNQPQHF.

This clonotype occurred a few times. J is TRBJ2-2 and V is TRBV4-3, with TRBD2 matching over 11 bases. The V segment lost 0 bases and the J segment 1 base; nucleotides outside the gene matches: 1. This CDR3 contains 17 residues. Germline V gene lookup returns CDR1 LGHNA and CDR2 YSLEER. The CDR3 here is CASSQDLAGGNTGELFF. Here the CDR3 DNA reads TGCGCCAGCAGCCAAGACCTAGCGGGGGGGAACACCGGGGAGCTGTTTTTT.

In its sample, this clonotype was seen many times. V usage is TRBV12-5 and J usage is TRBJ2-1; D is undetermined. This CDR3 has 15 amino acids. The V end was cut by 6 bases, the J end by 9 bases, with 21 bases between. CDR1 and CDR2 (germline): LGHNT, FRNRAP. DNA for the CDR3: TGTGCTAGTGGCCGAAATCAGCCCCGAGGCAGTGAGCAGTTCTTC. It translates to CASGRNQPRGSEQFF.

This clonotype was detected only a few times. This chain links TRBV5-1 with TRBJ1-2; TRBD1 matches at 7 bases. Germline lookup yields CDR1 SGHRS and CDR2 YFSETQ. Unmatched junction bases numbered 4, after V lost 2 bases and J lost 0 bases. CDR3 size: 15 residues. The CDR3 region is CASSLGTETNYGYTF. CDR3 DNA: TGCGCCAGCAGCTTAGGGACAGAAACTAACTATGGCTACACCTTC.

V gene TRBV6-6 combines with J gene TRBJ2-5; 7 bases agree with TRBD1. This CDR3 comprises 13 residues. The J segment lost 4 bases and the V segment lost 5 bases, leaving 4 bases of the junction unmatched. The germline CDR1 and CDR2 sequences are MNHNY and SVGAGI (reference sequence). The CDR3 region has the DNA TGTGCCAGCAGTGCGACAGGGCCAGAGACCCAGTACTTC. Translating gives CASSATGPETQYF.

In its sample, this clonotype was seen a few times. The chain is built from TRBV6-1 and TRBJ2-7, with 9 bases matching TRBD1. V shed 1 base, J shed 3 bases, and the junction held 4 bases outside the gene matches. CDR1 MNHNS and CDR2 SASEGT come from the germline V gene. The CDR3 is 15 residues long. The CDR3 protein is CASSEEWTGVYEQYF. As DNA, the CDR3 is TGTGCCAGCAGTGAAGAGTGGACAGGGGTCTACGAGCAGTACTTC.

The chain links TRBV5-1 to TRBJ1-1; 7 bases agree with TRBD1. Trimming took 4 bases from V and 2 from J; bases not matched to a gene: 5. CDR1 is SGHRS and CDR2 is YFSETQ in the germline V gene. This CDR3 is 14 amino acids long. CDR3: CASSVYRGNTEAFF. The CDR3 nucleotides are TGCGCCAGCAGCGTTTACAGGGGAAACACTGAAGCTTTCTTT.

This clonotype was counted at least ten times. V is TRBV4-2 and J is TRBJ1-1; 9 bases agree with TRBD1. With 4 bases clipped from V and 7 bases from J, the junction kept 16 bases outside the gene matches. The CDR3 has 17 amino acids. The V gene's germline CDR1 is LGHNA and CDR2 YNFKEQ. In nucleotides, the CDR3 is TGTGCCAGCAGCCTACAACAGGGGGCGCGGGCTGACGGTGAAGCTTTCTTT. Its protein product is CASSLQQGARADGEAFF.

This chain links TRBV5-1 with TRBJ2-2; D possibly corresponds to TRBD2 (5 bases). The ends were cut back, 5 bases at V and 7 bases at J, with 18 bases in the middle. There are 15 residues in the CDR3. Germline V lookup: CDR1 SGHRS, CDR2 YFSETQ. The CDR3 region has the DNA TGCGCCAGCAGTTCTGAGGGCCAAGTCGACGGGGAGCTGTTTTTT. Translating it yields CASSSEGQVDGELFF.

A few counts support this clonotype. The chain links TRBV9 to TRBJ1-5; D ambiguous. V lost 3 bases and J lost 5, with 12 bases in between. The CDR3 runs to 14 residues. Germline values: CDR1 SGDLS, CDR2 YYNGEE. DNA for the CDR3: TGTGCCAGCAGCGGGCTTGGTAGTCATCAGCCCCAGCATTTT. Its translation is CASSGLGSHQPQHF.

This clonotype was seen only a few times. The CDR3 reads CSVEVGAQSPLHF. For the CDR3, the DNA is TGCAGCGTTGAGGTGGGGGCTCAGTCACCCCTCCACTTT. V is TRBV29-1 and J is TRBJ1-6; possibly TRBD1 for D (6 bases). The germline CDR1 and CDR2 sequences are SQVTM and ANQGSEA. CDR3 length: 13 amino acids. With 3 bases removed from V and 10 bases from J, the gap between germline ends came to 13 bases. The entire variable domain, with the rest obtained from reference TRBV29-1 and TRBJ1-6, is as follows: SAVISQKPSRDICQRGTSLTIQCQVDSQVTMMFWYRQQPGQSLTLIATANQGSEATYESGFVIDKFPISRPNLTFSTLTVSNMSPEDSSIYLCSVEVGAQSPLHFGNGTRLTVT.

The rearrangement joins TRBV3-1 to TRBJ2-7; 9 nucleotides line up with TRBD1. V gave up 4 bases and J gave up 3 bases; unmatched junction bases: 4. Germline-derived CDR1 and CDR2 are LGHDT and YNNKEL (reference sequence). CDR3 length: 14 amino acids. The CDR3 nucleotides are TGTGCCAGCAGCCGGACAGGGGACTACTACGAGCAGTACTTC. This codes for CASSRTGDYYEQYF.

The chain combines TRBV12-3 or TRBV12-4 with TRBJ2-2; perhaps TRBD2 as D (6 bases). This CDR3 region has 18 residues. Deletions cut 4 bases from V and 7 bases from J, with 25 bases between. This chain's CDR3 is CASSSQMSATLAGGELFF. The DNA of the CDR3 is TGTGCCAGCAGTTCCCAAATGAGTGCCACACTAGCAGGCGGGGAGCTGTTTTTT.

The chain links TRBV12-3 or TRBV12-4 to TRBJ2-2; D uncertain. The CDR3 consists of 15 residues. V lost 10 bases and J 0 bases, leaving 15 bases between the germline ends. Written as DNA, the CDR3 is TGTGCCACCGTTAGCCTATTAGCGAACACCGGGGAGCTGTTTTTT. As protein: CATVSLLANTGELFF.

Remarks on this clonotype: This may come from a read error, since a much larger clone is one base off. The V gene is TRBV4-1, the J gene TRBJ2-1, with 9 bases fitting TRBD2. Losses at the gene ends were 6 bases for V and 0 bases for J; bases not matched to a gene: 15. The CDR3 extends over 19 amino acids. Looked up from germline, CDR1 is MGHRA and CDR2 is YSYEKL. CDR3 sequence: CASSPCGSGSPSSYNEQFF. For the CDR3, the DNA is TGCGCCAGCAGTCCCTGTGGTAGCGGGAGTCCGAGCTCCTACAATGAGCAGTTCTTC.

J is TRBJ1-6 and V is TRBV2, with TRBD1 as a possible D gene (6 bases). This CDR3 is 15 amino acids long. The V gene lost 5 bases and the J gene lost 9 bases, with 17 bases spanning the gap. Germline V CDR1 and CDR2: SNHLY, FYNNEI. CDR3 sequence (DNA): TGTGCCAGCAGTTCCCGAGGGGGGGGGACTTCACCCCTCCACTTT. This codes for CASSSRGGGTSPLHF.

This clonotype was seen a few times. The chain recombines TRBV20-1 with TRBJ2-7, with D possibly being TRBD2 (5 bases). Trimming stripped 1 base from V and 1 base from J, with 11 bases between. CDR3 length: 14 residues. From germline, CDR1 is DFQATT and CDR2 SNEGSKA (reference sequence). In nucleotides, the CDR3 is TGCAGTGCTAGAGGCGGGTACCCATCCTACGAGCAGTACTTC. Amino acid sequence: CSARGGYPSYEQYF.

This clonotype was observed a few times. The chain is built from TRBV12-5 and TRBJ2-2; tentatively, D is TRBD1 (6 bases). Trimming pared 3 bases from V and 0 bases from J, leaving 14 bases between. Germline CDR1 reads LGHNT; CDR2 reads FRNRAP. This CDR3 is built from 17 residues. The CDR3: CASGFSGQTSNTGELFF. Here the CDR3 DNA reads TGTGCTAGTGGTTTTTCCGGACAGACTTCGAACACCGGGGAGCTGTTTTTT.

This clonotype has ten or more counts. The chain joins TRBV4-2 to TRBJ1-5, with no clear D. This CDR3 spans 17 amino acids. Trimming left V 0 bases short and J 3 bases short, with 15 bases between. The germline V gene encodes CDR1 LGHNA and CDR2 YNFKEQ. The CDR3 nucleotides read TGTGCCAGCAGCCAAGATGTGGGGTTCGGAGACAATCAGCCCCAGCATTTT. It encodes CASSQDVGFGDNQPQHF.